This is a list of T cell receptor beta chains from one sample in a study of molecular identifiers for immune sequencing clone quantification. TCRdb re-analysed the PCR reads in MiXCR, keeping a single row per CDR3 protein. The data show 40,000 to 45,000 distinct CDR3 sequences, with approximately 24% seen just once and about 1% held by the top ten. The sequencing input was naive CD8+ T cells from blood, with Jurkat cell RNA spiked in. All receptors derive from a human donor in good health. Some libraries in this study had Jurkat cell RNA spiked in. CDR3s include the opening cysteine and the closing phenylalanine or tryptophan. The D gene is left open where the match is weak. Size tells how often a clone was seen (once, few, many) or the class of an expanded clone, and some rows leave it out.

clone_size,d_call,j_call,cdr3_length,v_call,cdr3_nt,cdr3_aa
many,NA,TRBJ2-3,13,TRBV7-9,TGTGCCAGCAGCCCAAGACAGGCCAATACGCAGTATTTT,CASSPRQANTQYF
many,NA,TRBJ2-7,12,TRBV7-9,TGTGCCAGCTCCCAATCAGGGCACGAGCAGTACTTC,CASSQSGHEQYF
many,TRBD2,TRBJ2-7,14,TRBV4-3,TGCGCCAGCAGCCAACTTAGCGGGAGTTACGAGCAGTACTTC,CASSQLSGSYEQYF
NA,TRBD2,TRBJ2-1,15,TRBV27,TGTGCCAGCAGCATACGGGGGGGAGTGGGCAAAGAGCAGTTCTTC,CASSIRGGVGKEQFF
many,NA,TRBJ2-2,15,TRBV4-2,TGTGCCAGCAGCCAAGATCCGGGCGTGGCCGGGGAGCTGTTTTTT,CASSQDPGVAGELFF
many,NA,TRBJ1-1,16,TRBV7-2,TGTGCCAGCAGCTTACGGTCAGCTCCGTTGGCGGACGAAGCTTTCTTT,CASSLRSAPLADEAFF
once,NA,TRBJ2-7,16,TRBV6-6,TGTGCCAGCAGTTCCTTGATTAGGGACCCAGCCTACGGGCAGTACTTC,CASSSLIRDPAYGQYF
many,TRBD1,TRBJ2-1,14,TRBV28,TGTGCCAGCAGTCCAAGGACAGGGGCTAATGAGCAGTTCTTC,CASSPRTGANEQFF
many,NA,TRBJ2-2,14,TRBV29-1,TGCAGCTACCGACCGGACCCAGGCACCGGGGAGCTGTTTTTT,CSYRPDPGTGELFF
many,NA,TRBJ2-3,12,TRBV12-3/TRBV12-4,TGTGCCAGCAGTTTAAGTCTGGATACGCAGTATTTT,CASSLSLDTQYF
many,TRBD2,TRBJ2-5,16,TRBV19,TGTGCCAGTAGCACTAGCGGGAAGGCTGGAAAAGAGACCCAGTACTTC,CASSTSGKAGKETQYF
NA,NA,TRBJ2-4,14,TRBV28,TGTGCCAGCAGTCGCCGTATGGGTGATATCATTCAGTACTTC,CASSRRMGDIIQYF
many,NA,TRBJ2-1,11,TRBV19,TGTGCCAGTAGTAACCCAGGGGAGCAGTTCTTC,CASSNPGEQFF
many,TRBD1,TRBJ2-7,13,TRBV28,TGTGCCAGCAGCGGACAGGGGGCTTACGAGCAGTACTTC,CASSGQGAYEQYF
NA,TRBD2,TRBJ2-7,15,TRBV28,TGTGCCAGCAGCCACCGGGGAGGGTGGCCGGTAGAGCGGTACTTC,CASSHRGGWPVERYF
once,NA,TRBJ2-2,12,TRBV7-6,TGTGCCACCAGCCCGAACACCGGGGAGCTGTTTTTT,CATSPNTGELFF
many,NA,TRBJ2-7,14,TRBV20-1,TGCAGTGCTAGAGATAGACCGCTCTCCTACGAGCAGTACTTC,CSARDRPLSYEQYF
many,TRBD1,TRBJ2-7,15,TRBV30,TGTGCCTGGAGCTCGGACAGGGGGAGACCCTACGAGCAGTACTTC,CAWSSDRGRPYEQYF
many,TRBD2,TRBJ2-5,14,TRBV19,TGTGCCAGTAGTGAAGGCGGGAGGGCGGTGACCCAGTACTTC,CASSEGGRAVTQYF
many,NA,TRBJ1-4,16,TRBV15,TGTGCCACCAGCAGAGATCTCTGGGGTCGTAGTGAAAAACTGTTTTTT,CATSRDLWGRSEKLFF
many,NA,TRBJ1-5,15,TRBV27,TGTGCCAGCAGTTGGGGTCAGGCCGATAATCAGCCCCAGCATTTT,CASSWGQADNQPQHF
few,TRBD2,TRBJ2-3,19,TRBV4-3,TGCGCCAGCAGCCGATTCGGTCCAGCGGGGGGGACTAGCACAGATACGCAGTATTTT,CASSRFGPAGGTSTDTQYF
once,NA,TRBJ1-1,11,TRBV30,TGTGCCTGGATTGGTCGTAACGTAGCTTTCTTT,CAWIGRNVAFF
few,TRBD1,TRBJ2-7,14,TRBV9,TGTGCCAGCAGCCTAGGGACAGGGGCAGTCGAGCAGTACTTC,CASSLGTGAVEQYF
few,TRBD1,TRBJ2-1,13,TRBV27,TGTGCCAGTGCGGGACAGGGGACCTACGAGCAGTTCTTC,CASAGQGTYEQFF
many,NA,TRBJ1-1,12,TRBV6-2/TRBV6-3,TGTGCCAGCAGTTACGTGTTGAATGAAGCTTTCTTT,CASSYVLNEAFF
many,NA,TRBJ2-2,13,TRBV29-1,TGCAGCGTTGATGGACCGACCACCGGGGAGCTGTTTTTT,CSVDGPTTGELFF
many,NA,TRBJ1-5,13,TRBV5-4,TGTGCCAGCAGCTCCGGGGTTTATCAGCCCCAGCATTTT,CASSSGVYQPQHF
few,NA,TRBJ2-7,13,TRBV13,TGTGCCAGCAGCCGGGGGACAGTCTACGAGCAGTACTTC,CASSRGTVYEQYF
NA,NA,TRBJ2-2,14,TRBV28,TGTGCCAGCAGTTTCCAGGGTAACACCGGGGAGCTGGTTTTT,CASSFQGNTGELVF
NA,NA,TRBJ1-5,16,TRBV4-1,TGCGCCAGCAGCCAAGGGCCAGCATATAGCCATCAGCCCCCGCATTTT,CASSQGPAYSHQPPHF
many,NA,TRBJ2-5,12,TRBV27,TGTGCCAGCAGTTCCCCCCAAGAGACCCAGTACTTC,CASSSPQETQYF
NA,NA,TRBJ2-3,16,TRBV9,TGTGCCAGCAGCGTAGGTACTAGATTTAGCACAGATACGCAGTATTTT,CASSVGTRFSTDTQYF
NA,NA,TRBJ2-7,13,TRBV5-3,TGTGCCAGCAGCTTCGGACGCCACTACGAGCAGTACTTC,CASSFGRHYEQYF
many,NA,TRBJ2-2,16,TRBV30,TGTGCCTGGAAAATTACCGGGACACTCTATACCGGGGAGCTGTTTTTT,CAWKITGTLYTGELFF
many,NA,TRBJ1-1,13,TRBV30,TGTGCCTGGAGTGTATCGAGGAGGGCTGAAGCTTTCTTT,CAWSVSRRAEAFF
NA,NA,TRBJ2-7,12,TRBV28,TGTGCCAGCGGAGACTTCTCCTACGAGCAGTACTTC,CASGDFSYEQYF
many,TRBD1,TRBJ2-3,13,TRBV30,TGTGCCTGGACCGTTGGCCAGGGGGTTACGCAGTATTTT,CAWTVGQGVTQYF
many,TRBD1,TRBJ1-5,14,TRBV5-8,TGTGCCAGCAGCTTCGGGACAGGCAATCAGCCCCAGCATTTT,CASSFGTGNQPQHF
few,NA,TRBJ1-2,12,TRBV12-3/TRBV12-4,TGTGCCAGCAGTTTTACTGCCTATGGCTACACCTTC,CASSFTAYGYTF
NA,NA,TRBJ2-5,11,TRBV6-2/TRBV6-3,TGTGCCAGCTGCCCCCAAGAGACCCAGTACTTC,CASCPQETQYF
many,NA,TRBJ1-2,16,TRBV7-2,TGTGCCAGCAGCCCTGAGCTCGGACAGCTTAACTATGGCTACACCTTC,CASSPELGQLNYGYTF
few,NA,TRBJ2-2,15,TRBV5-6,TGTGCCAGCAGCTTGGATATGGTTGGGACCGGGGAGCTGTTTTTT,CASSLDMVGTGELFF
many,NA,TRBJ1-1,13,TRBV19,TGTGCCAGTAGTAGACGGATGAACACTGAAGCTTTCTTT,CASSRRMNTEAFF
NA,NA,TRBJ2-3,15,TRBV19,TGTGCCAGTAGTGGGGTAGGGGTCTACACAGATACGCAGTATTTT,CASSGVGVYTDTQYF
many,NA,TRBJ2-7,11,TRBV6-5,TGTGCCAGCATACATGGGGGCGAGCAGTACTTC,CASIHGGEQYF
many,TRBD1,TRBJ1-6,14,TRBV15,TGTGCCACCAGCAGGGACAGGGGTTATTCACCCCTCCACTTT,CATSRDRGYSPLHF
many,NA,TRBJ1-5,14,TRBV15,TGTGCCACCAGCAGTGACAACCTCAATCAGCCCCAGCATTTT,CATSSDNLNQPQHF
many,NA,TRBJ2-3,14,TRBV5-1,TGCGCCAGCAGCCACAGGGATCACACAGATACGCAGTATTTT,CASSHRDHTDTQYF
many,TRBD1,TRBJ2-7,13,TRBV4-3,TGCGCCAGCGGGACAGGCTACCCCTACGAGCAGTACTTC,CASGTGYPYEQYF
few,TRBD2,TRBJ2-5,14,TRBV7-2,TGTGCCAGCAGCCCGGGACTAGCGGGGGGTCTCCAGTACTTC,CASSPGLAGGLQYF
few,TRBD2,TRBJ2-3,18,TRBV3-1,TGTGCCAGCAGCCAAGCGGGGACTAGCGGATATTTCACAGATACGCAGTATTTT,CASSQAGTSGYFTDTQYF
NA,NA,TRBJ2-6,15,TRBV12-3/TRBV12-4,TGTGCCAGCTCCTTGGGGGACTCTGGGGCCAACGTCCTGACTTTC,CASSLGDSGANVLTF
many,TRBD1,TRBJ2-3,15,TRBV5-4,TGTGCCAGCAGTTTGGCCGGGACAGGGACAGATACGCAGTATTTT,CASSLAGTGTDTQYF